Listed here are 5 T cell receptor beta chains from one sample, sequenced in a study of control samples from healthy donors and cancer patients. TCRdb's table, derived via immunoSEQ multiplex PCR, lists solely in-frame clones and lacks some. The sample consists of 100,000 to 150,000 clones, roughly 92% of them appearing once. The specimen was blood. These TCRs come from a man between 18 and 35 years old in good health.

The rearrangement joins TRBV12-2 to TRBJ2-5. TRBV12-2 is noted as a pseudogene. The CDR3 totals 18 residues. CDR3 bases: TGTGCAAGTCCCCTTGGAGTAACCACGCAGGGGGGGGAAGAGACCCAGTACTTC. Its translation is CASPLGVTTQGGEETQYF.

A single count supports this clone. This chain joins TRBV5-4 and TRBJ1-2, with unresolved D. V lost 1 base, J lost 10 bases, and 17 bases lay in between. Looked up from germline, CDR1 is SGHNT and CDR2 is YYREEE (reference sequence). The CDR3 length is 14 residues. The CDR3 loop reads CASSLLGTDLNYTF. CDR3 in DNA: TGTGCCAGCAGCTTGTTAGGAACCGACCTTAACTACACCTTC.

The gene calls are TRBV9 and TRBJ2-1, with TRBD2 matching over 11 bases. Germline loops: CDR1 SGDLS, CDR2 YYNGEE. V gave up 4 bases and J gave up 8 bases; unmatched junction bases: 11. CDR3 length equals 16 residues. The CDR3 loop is CASSSLAGGQVDEQFF. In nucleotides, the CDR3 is TGTGCCAGCAGCTCCCTAGCGGGGGGCCAGGTGGATGAGCAGTTCTTC. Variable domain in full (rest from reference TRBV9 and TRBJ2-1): DSGVTQTPKHLITATGQRVTLRCSPRSGDLSVYWYQQSLDQGLQFLIQYYNGEERAKGNILERFSAQQFPDLHSELNLSSLELGDSALYFCASSSLAGGQVDEQFFGPGTRLTVL.

The CDR3 reads CASSIEGAKNEQFF. The DNA of the CDR3 is TGTGCCAGTAGTATAGAGGGGGCGAAGAATGAGCAGTTCTTC. The genes are TRBV19 and TRBJ2-1; possible D gene TRBD1, 6 bases. The CDR3 consists of 14 residues. Germline V gene lookup returns CDR1 LNHDA and CDR2 SQIVND (reference sequence). Between the trimmed V and J ends, which lost 0 bases and 7 bases, there was a span of 10 bases. Combining the CDR3 with reference TRBV19 and TRBJ2-1 gives the whole variable domain DGGITQSPKYLFRKEGQNVTLSCEQNLNHDAMYWYRQDPGQGLRLIYYSQIVNDFQKGDIAEGYSVSREKKESFPLTVTSAQKNPTAFYLCASSIEGAKNEQFFGPGTRLTVL.

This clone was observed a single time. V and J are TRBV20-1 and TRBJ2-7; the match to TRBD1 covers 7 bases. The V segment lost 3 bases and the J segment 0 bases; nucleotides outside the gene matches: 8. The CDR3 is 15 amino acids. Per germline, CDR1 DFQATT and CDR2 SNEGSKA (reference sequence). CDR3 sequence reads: CSASGFRDSSYEQYF. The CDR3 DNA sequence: TGCAGTGCTAGTGGATTCCGGGACAGCTCCTACGAGCAGTACTTC.